The TCR beta chain described here comes from a study of response to subunit inactivated influenza vaccine. Study results and limitations: Authors suggested each seasonal influenza vaccination recruits few new T cells.

This clonotype was seen repeatedly, ten times or more. Its antigen is unknown. TCRdb re-derived calls from the RT-PCR reads in MiXCR, one entry per CDR3 protein. The data contain approximately 480,000 distinct CDR3 sequences, 9.5% to 12% of them seen just once; the ten biggest clones take up 12%. The sample here was PBMCs from blood, taken roughly 48 days after vaccination. The TCR comes from a man aged 50 or older who received an inactivated influenza vaccine.

The CDR3 protein is CATSSFAGAWKFF. In nucleotides, the CDR3 is TGTGCCACCAGCTCGTTTGCGGGAGCTTGGAAGTTCTTC. J is TRBJ2-1 and V is TRBV15; TRBD2 matches at 7 bases. Unmatched junction bases numbered 12, after V lost 5 bases and J lost 14 bases. The CDR3 loop spans 13 amino acids. The germline V gene encodes CDR1 LNHNV and CDR2 YYDKDF (reference sequence).